The entry that follows covers one TCR beta chain sequence. The protocol was immunoSEQ multiplex PCR, while the TCRdb copy is restricted to in-frame clones and leaves out a portion. The sample gives 100,000 or so clones, around 93% of which show up once; around 0.9% is in the top ten. V trimming: 4 bases; J trimming: 2 bases; junction bases outside the gene matches: 7. The CDR3 totals 15 residues. CDR1 is MNHEY, CDR2 SMNVEV, per germline (reference sequence). The sample belongs to a study of T cell changes during pregnancy in multiple sclerosis. This chain connects TRBV27 to TRBJ2-7; TRBD1 matches 8 bases. The starting material was peripheral blood, obtained before pregnancy. The source is a female donor with multiple sclerosis, enrolled in a pregnancy study. The CDR3 loop is CASSSPGQATYEQYF. The CDR3 nucleotides are TGTGCCAGCAGTTCACCGGGACAGGCAACCTACGAGCAGTACTTC.